These T cell receptor beta chains were read from a single sample in a study of cytomegalovirus exposure and HLA in healthy donors. Assay: immunoSEQ multiplex PCR; the TCRdb copy retains only in-frame clones and omits some. Of about 120,000 clones in the sample, 70% to 85% were seen once. Sequencing used PBMCs. The receptors come from a man aged 50-60 years in good health and CMV-seropositive. The CDR3 runs from the conserved cysteine through the conserved F or W. A D gene is named only where the DNA matches it firmly. Size values are once, few and many counts, or a class for expanded clones, and some rows have none.

D gene: -; J gene: TRBJ2-6; clone size: -; V gene: TRBV2; CDR3 DNA: TGTGCCAGCAGTCCCCCAGGGGCCAACGTCCTGACTTTC; CDR3 protein: CASSPPGANVLTF
D gene: TRBD2; J gene: TRBJ2-3; clone size: few; V gene: TRBV28; CDR3 DNA: TGTGCCAGCAGTTCAATTGGACTAGCGGGGGGGCAGACAGATACGCAGTATTTT; CDR3 protein: CASSSIGLAGGQTDTQYF
D gene: -; J gene: TRBJ1-3; clone size: -; V gene: TRBV5-6; CDR3 DNA: TGTGCCAGCAGCTTCCTAGGGAGCTCTGGAAACACCATATATTTT; CDR3 protein: CASSFLGSSGNTIYF
D gene: TRBD1; J gene: TRBJ2-7; clone size: -; V gene: TRBV10-3; CDR3 DNA: TGTGCCATCAGTGCAACCGGGACAGGGTATGAGCAGTACTTC; CDR3 protein: CAISATGTGYEQYF
D gene: -; J gene: TRBJ1-5; clone size: -; V gene: TRBV28; CDR3 DNA: TGTGCCAGCAGACAGGGTATGCAGCCCCAGCATTTT; CDR3 protein: CASRQGMQPQHF
D gene: TRBD1; J gene: TRBJ1-1; clone size: few; V gene: TRBV12-5; CDR3 DNA: TGTGCTAGTGGTCCATGGACAGGGGGGAACACTGAAGCTTTCTTT; CDR3 protein: CASGPWTGGNTEAFF
D gene: -; J gene: TRBJ2-5; clone size: -; V gene: TRBV2; CDR3 DNA: TGTGCCAGCAGTGAATTCGAGGGTCTGGGAGAGACCCAGTACTTC; CDR3 protein: CASSEFEGLGETQYF
D gene: TRBD1; J gene: TRBJ2-5; clone size: -; V gene: TRBV5-1; CDR3 DNA: TGCGCCAGCAGCGGGGACAGGGCCCCCCAAGAGACCCAGTACTTC; CDR3 protein: CASSGDRAPQETQYF
D gene: TRBD1; J gene: TRBJ1-1; clone size: -; V gene: TRBV28; CDR3 DNA: TGTGCCAGCAGCACACCCGGGACAGGGAACACTGAAGCTTTCTTT; CDR3 protein: CASSTPGTGNTEAFF
D gene: -; J gene: TRBJ1-2; clone size: few; V gene: TRBV15; CDR3 DNA: TGTGCCACCAGCAATCTCAACTATGGCTACACCTTC; CDR3 protein: CATSNLNYGYTF
D gene: TRBD1; J gene: TRBJ1-1; clone size: few; V gene: TRBV7-2; CDR3 DNA: TGTGCCAGCAGCCGACTCACAGGGGGGATAATGACTGAAGCTTTCTTT; CDR3 protein: CASSRLTGGIMTEAFF
D gene: -; J gene: TRBJ1-1; clone size: -; V gene: TRBV5-1; CDR3 DNA: TGCGCCAGCAGCTTGGCGCCAGGGATGAACACTGAAGCTTTCTTT; CDR3 protein: CASSLAPGMNTEAFF
D gene: TRBD1; J gene: TRBJ2-7; clone size: -; V gene: TRBV7-9; CDR3 DNA: TGTGCCAGCAGCGAGGGACAGGGCATCTCCTACGAGCAGTACTTC; CDR3 protein: CASSEGQGISYEQYF
D gene: TRBD2; J gene: TRBJ2-1; clone size: -; V gene: TRBV27; CDR3 DNA: TGTGCCAGCAGTTTGGGACTAGCGGGAGCCGATGAGCAGTTCTTC; CDR3 protein: CASSLGLAGADEQFF
D gene: -; J gene: TRBJ2-3; clone size: -; V gene: TRBV7-9; CDR3 DNA: TGTGCCAGCAGCTTAGCCACAGCCCGCACAGATACGCAGTATTTT; CDR3 protein: CASSLATARTDTQYF
D gene: TRBD2; J gene: TRBJ2-1; clone size: -; V gene: TRBV4-3; CDR3 DNA: TGCGCCAGCAGCCTCCTAGCGGGGTCCTCCTACAATGAGCAGTTCTTC; CDR3 protein: CASSLLAGSSYNEQFF
D gene: -; J gene: TRBJ2-1; clone size: -; V gene: TRBV19; CDR3 DNA: TGTGCCAGTAGTCAATCAGCGCGGCTTGAGCAGTTCTTC; CDR3 protein: CASSQSARLEQFF
D gene: TRBD2; J gene: TRBJ2-3; clone size: -; V gene: TRBV9; CDR3 DNA: TGTGCCAGCAGTAGAGCGGGGGTGGGAGATACGCAGTATTTT; CDR3 protein: CASSRAGVGDTQYF
D gene: -; J gene: TRBJ2-7; clone size: few; V gene: TRBV6-1; CDR3 DNA: TGTGCCAGCAGTGAGGCCTGGGGCAGGACCTACGAGCAGTACTTC; CDR3 protein: CASSEAWGRTYEQYF
D gene: -; J gene: TRBJ1-2; clone size: -; V gene: TRBV9; CDR3 DNA: TGTGCCAGCAGCGTAGCTTCAACAGGCCATGGCTATGGCTACACCTTC; CDR3 protein: CASSVASTGHGYGYTF
D gene: -; J gene: TRBJ1-4; clone size: -; V gene: TRBV28; CDR3 DNA: TGTGCCAGCAGTTTACAGGGTTCACGGAGCGAAAAACTGTTTTTT; CDR3 protein: CASSLQGSRSEKLFF
D gene: TRBD1; J gene: TRBJ1-1; clone size: -; V gene: TRBV15; CDR3 DNA: TGTGCCACCAGCAGAAGGGACAGGGGGAACACTGAAGCTTTCTTT; CDR3 protein: CATSRRDRGNTEAFF
D gene: -; J gene: TRBJ2-1; clone size: -; V gene: TRBV5-1; CDR3 DNA: TGCGCCAGCAGCTTCCGGGACTCACGATACAATGAGCAGTTCTTC; CDR3 protein: CASSFRDSRYNEQFF
D gene: -; J gene: TRBJ2-6; clone size: -; V gene: TRBV28; CDR3 DNA: TGTGCCAGCAGACGTGGCGGGGCCAACGTCCTGACTTTC; CDR3 protein: CASRRGGANVLTF
D gene: -; J gene: TRBJ1-2; clone size: -; V gene: TRBV6-5; CDR3 DNA: TGTGCCAGCAGTCCTCCATCCCCGGGGGGCGGCTACACCTTC; CDR3 protein: CASSPPSPGGGYTF
D gene: -; J gene: TRBJ1-5; clone size: -; V gene: TRBV2; CDR3 DNA: TGTGCCAGCATACGGGGTCTTGGTGTGAGCAATCAGCCCCAGCATTTT; CDR3 protein: CASIRGLGVSNQPQHF
D gene: TRBD1; J gene: TRBJ1-6; clone size: -; V gene: TRBV5-4; CDR3 DNA: TGTGCCAGCAGCTTGGCGGGACAGATTGCATCTAATTCACCCCTCCACTTT; CDR3 protein: CASSLAGQIASNSPLHF
D gene: -; J gene: TRBJ2-7; clone size: -; V gene: TRBV10-1; CDR3 DNA: TGCGCCAGCAGTGGAGACTATCCCTACGAGCAGTACTTC; CDR3 protein: CASSGDYPYEQYF
D gene: -; J gene: TRBJ2-7; clone size: once; V gene: TRBV28; CDR3 DNA: TGTGCCAGCAGTTTCGTGCAGCGCGAGCAGTACTTC; CDR3 protein: CASSFVQREQYF
D gene: TRBD1; J gene: TRBJ2-1; clone size: once; V gene: TRBV6-1; CDR3 DNA: TGTGCCAGCAGCAAGGGACAGGGGTTGAACAATGAGCAGTTCTTC; CDR3 protein: CASSKGQGLNNEQFF
D gene: TRBD1; J gene: TRBJ2-3; clone size: -; V gene: TRBV7-2; CDR3 DNA: TGTGCCAGCAGCCAGACCGGGACAGGGATTACTAGCACAGATACGCAGTATTTT; CDR3 protein: CASSQTGTGITSTDTQYF
D gene: TRBD2; J gene: TRBJ2-7; clone size: -; V gene: TRBV6-1; CDR3 DNA: TGTGCCAGCACGTCGGCTAGCGGGGGGGCCCGCGAGCAGTACTTC; CDR3 protein: CASTSASGGAREQYF
D gene: TRBD2; J gene: TRBJ2-3; clone size: -; V gene: TRBV2; CDR3 DNA: TGTGCCAGCAGAATGACTAGCGGGACAAGAGATACGCAGTATTTT; CDR3 protein: CASRMTSGTRDTQYF
D gene: TRBD1; J gene: TRBJ1-2; clone size: -; V gene: TRBV19; CDR3 DNA: TGTGCCAGTAGTATAATCGGGACAGGGGGTATTGGCTACACCTTC; CDR3 protein: CASSIIGTGGIGYTF
D gene: TRBD1; J gene: TRBJ1-2; clone size: -; V gene: TRBV7-2; CDR3 DNA: TGTGCCAGCAGCTTAGAGACAGGGGGCGCAGGTGGCTACACCTTC; CDR3 protein: CASSLETGGAGGYTF
D gene: -; J gene: TRBJ2-7; clone size: once; V gene: TRBV6-1; CDR3 DNA: TGTGCCAGCAGTGAAGTTGGGGGGATCGGGAGCTCCTACGAGCAGTACTTC; CDR3 protein: CASSEVGGIGSSYEQYF
D gene: TRBD2; J gene: TRBJ2-1; clone size: once; V gene: TRBV4-2; CDR3 DNA: TGTGCCAGCAGCCAAGATTGGACTAGCGGGATGAATGAGCAGTTCTTC; CDR3 protein: CASSQDWTSGMNEQFF
D gene: TRBD1; J gene: TRBJ2-1; clone size: once; V gene: TRBV18; CDR3 DNA: TGTGCCAGCTCAACCTACAGGGGGCGAAATGAGCAGTTCTTC; CDR3 protein: CASSTYRGRNEQFF
D gene: -; J gene: TRBJ2-1; clone size: -; V gene: TRBV19; CDR3 DNA: TGTGCCAGTAGTACCACCGGAAGGCAGGGTACCCTCAATGAGCAGTTCTTC; CDR3 protein: CASSTTGRQGTLNEQFF
D gene: TRBD2; J gene: TRBJ2-3; clone size: -; V gene: TRBV11-3; CDR3 DNA: TGTGCCAGCAGCTTGGGCGGGAGGACGCAGTATTTT; CDR3 protein: CASSLGGRTQYF
D gene: -; J gene: TRBJ1-4; clone size: -; V gene: TRBV28; CDR3 DNA: TGTGCCAGCAGGGGGACGGGGGGTGCTAATGAAAAACTGTTTTTT; CDR3 protein: CASRGTGGANEKLFF
D gene: -; J gene: TRBJ1-1; clone size: -; V gene: TRBV5-1; CDR3 DNA: TGCGCCAGCAGCTTGGTTTTGGGGGGAAAAACTGAAGCTTTCTTT; CDR3 protein: CASSLVLGGKTEAFF
D gene: TRBD2; J gene: TRBJ2-1; clone size: -; V gene: TRBV7-2; CDR3 DNA: TGTGCCAGCAGCTTAGTGTATCCGGGAGGTGAGCAGTTCTTC; CDR3 protein: CASSLVYPGGEQFF
D gene: -; J gene: TRBJ1-1; clone size: few; V gene: TRBV6-5; CDR3 DNA: TGTGCCGCCACGCGGGGGAACACTGAAGCTTTCTTT; CDR3 protein: CAATRGNTEAFF
D gene: -; J gene: TRBJ1-2; clone size: -; V gene: TRBV30; CDR3 DNA: TGTGCCTGGAGTGAAGGGGGACCTGGCTACCCCTTC; CDR3 protein: CAWSEGGPGYPF
D gene: -; J gene: TRBJ1-6; clone size: -; V gene: TRBV7-9; CDR3 DNA: TGTGCCAGCAGCTTAGGTGGTTCAGGGGACCCCCTCCACTTT; CDR3 protein: CASSLGGSGDPLHF
D gene: -; J gene: TRBJ1-1; clone size: -; V gene: TRBV7-2; CDR3 DNA: TGTGCCAGCAGCCGGGAAAGCAACACTGAAGCTTTCTTT; CDR3 protein: CASSRESNTEAFF
D gene: -; J gene: TRBJ1-5; clone size: -; V gene: TRBV28; CDR3 DNA: TGTGCCAGCAGACTGGCCCAGGGATCAGGCAATCAGCCCCAGCATTTT; CDR3 protein: CASRLAQGSGNQPQHF
D gene: -; J gene: TRBJ2-6; clone size: -; V gene: TRBV5-1; CDR3 DNA: TGCGCCAGCGGGAATGGACAGTCATCTGGGGCCAACGTCCTGACTTTC; CDR3 protein: CASGNGQSSGANVLTF
D gene: TRBD2; J gene: TRBJ2-7; clone size: -; V gene: TRBV18; CDR3 DNA: TGTGCCAGCTCAACTGCTAGCGGGGGGACCAACGAGCAGTACTTC; CDR3 protein: CASSTASGGTNEQYF
D gene: -; J gene: TRBJ2-7; clone size: -; V gene: TRBV6-1; CDR3 DNA: TGTGCCAGCAGTGAAAGTTATAGGAGATACGAGCAGTACTTC; CDR3 protein: CASSESYRRYEQYF
D gene: TRBD1; J gene: TRBJ1-2; clone size: -; V gene: TRBV9; CDR3 DNA: TGTGCCAGCAGCGCCAGGACAGGGGGCGTCTATGGCTACACCTTC; CDR3 protein: CASSARTGGVYGYTF
D gene: TRBD2; J gene: TRBJ2-3; clone size: -; V gene: TRBV28; CDR3 DNA: TGTGCCAGCTTTTCACGGGGGGGGGCAACAGATACGCAGTATTTT; CDR3 protein: CASFSRGGATDTQYF
D gene: TRBD1; J gene: TRBJ2-1; clone size: few; V gene: TRBV5-1; CDR3 DNA: TGCGCCAGCAGCTTAACAGGGGCGATTGGTGATGAGCAGTTCTTC; CDR3 protein: CASSLTGAIGDEQFF